This T cell receptor beta chain stems from a study of beta chain features in type 1 diabetes. Study-wide points: Relative to healthy donors, patients appeared to have naive, central memory and Treg TCRB repertoires that were more similar. More deletions and fewer insertions at VDJ junctions were seen in type 1 diabetes patients. In all four CD4+ subsets, TCRB CDR3 length was significantly, moderately reduced in type 1 diabetes.

About this clone: Its specificity is not known.

The CDR3 is 12 residues long. CDR1 is WSHSY, CDR2 SAAADI, per germline. V lost 10 bases and J lost 5, with 14 bases in between. TCRB transcripts that were expressed got sequenced, as all of the isolated RNA had been reverse transcribed. Assay used: immunoSEQ multiplex PCR; TCRdb lists only in-frame clones, some missing. The sample contains a few hundred thousand clones, 24% of which appear only once. The TCR was taken from a woman in her twenties or thirties with type 1 diabetes. Sequencing used naive CD4+ T cells from blood. The gene calls are TRBV10-2 and TRBJ1-2; a possible D gene is TRBD1 (6 bases). The CDR3 DNA follows: TGCGCCACCAGGGACACAGGTTATGGCTACACCTTC. The encoded protein is CATRDTGYGYTF.